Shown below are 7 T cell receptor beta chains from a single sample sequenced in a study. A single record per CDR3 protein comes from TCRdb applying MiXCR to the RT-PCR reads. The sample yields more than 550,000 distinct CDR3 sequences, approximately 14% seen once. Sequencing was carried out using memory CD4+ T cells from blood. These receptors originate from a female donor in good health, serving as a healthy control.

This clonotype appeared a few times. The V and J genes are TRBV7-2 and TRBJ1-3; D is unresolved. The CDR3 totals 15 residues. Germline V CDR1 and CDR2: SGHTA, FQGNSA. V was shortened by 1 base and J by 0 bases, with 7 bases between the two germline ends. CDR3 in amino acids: CASSLVGFSGNTIYF. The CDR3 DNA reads TGTGCCAGCAGCTTAGTAGGATTCTCTGGAAACACCATATATTTT.

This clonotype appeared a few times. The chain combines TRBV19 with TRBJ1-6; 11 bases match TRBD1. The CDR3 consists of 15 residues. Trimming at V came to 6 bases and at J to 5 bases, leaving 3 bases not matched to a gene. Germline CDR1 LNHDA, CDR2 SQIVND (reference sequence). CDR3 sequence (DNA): TGTGCCAGTAGCAGGACAGGGGGCAATAATTCACCCCTCCACTTT. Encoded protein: CASSRTGGNNSPLHF.

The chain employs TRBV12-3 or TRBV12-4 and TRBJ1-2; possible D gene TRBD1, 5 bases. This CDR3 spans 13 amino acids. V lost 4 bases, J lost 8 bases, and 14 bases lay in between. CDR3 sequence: CASSSGTGSGYTF. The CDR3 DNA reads TGTGCCAGCAGTTCTGGGACGGGCTCAGGCTACACCTTC.

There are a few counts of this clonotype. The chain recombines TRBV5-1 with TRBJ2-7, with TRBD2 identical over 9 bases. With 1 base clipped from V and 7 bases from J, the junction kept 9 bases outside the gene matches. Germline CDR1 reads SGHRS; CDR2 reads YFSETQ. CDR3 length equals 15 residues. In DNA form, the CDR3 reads TGCGCCAGCAGCTTGAGTAGCGGGGGCCGCTGGGAGCAGTACTTC. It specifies CASSLSSGGRWEQYF. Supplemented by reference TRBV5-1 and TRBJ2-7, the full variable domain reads KAGVTQTPRYLIKTRGQQVTLSCSPISGHRSVSWYQQTPGQGLQFLFEYFSETQRNKGNFPGRFSGRQFSNSRSEMNVSTLELGDSALYLCASSLSSGGRWEQYFGPGTRLTVT.

This CDR3 is CASRVGLNGEAFF. In DNA form, the CDR3 reads TGTGCCAGCAGAGTAGGGCTAAATGGGGAAGCTTTCTTT. The chain is built from TRBV7-9 and TRBJ1-1; no clear D gene. The length of the CDR3 is 13 residues. Deletions cut 6 bases from V and 8 bases from J, with 16 bases between. Germline values: CDR1 SEHNR, CDR2 FQNEAQ (reference sequence).

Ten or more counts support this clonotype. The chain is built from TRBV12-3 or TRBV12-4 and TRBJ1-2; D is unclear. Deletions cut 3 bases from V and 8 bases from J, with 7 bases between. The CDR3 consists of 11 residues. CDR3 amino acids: CASSLQGGYTF. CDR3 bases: TGTGCCAGCAGTTTGCAAGGGGGCTACACCTTC.

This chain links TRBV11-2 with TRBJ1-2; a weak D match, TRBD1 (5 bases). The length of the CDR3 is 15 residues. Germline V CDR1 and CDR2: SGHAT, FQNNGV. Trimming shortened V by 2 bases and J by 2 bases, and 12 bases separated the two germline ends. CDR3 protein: CASSLSLGQNYGYTF. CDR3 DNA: TGTGCCAGCAGCTTATCACTGGGGCAGAACTATGGCTACACCTTC.